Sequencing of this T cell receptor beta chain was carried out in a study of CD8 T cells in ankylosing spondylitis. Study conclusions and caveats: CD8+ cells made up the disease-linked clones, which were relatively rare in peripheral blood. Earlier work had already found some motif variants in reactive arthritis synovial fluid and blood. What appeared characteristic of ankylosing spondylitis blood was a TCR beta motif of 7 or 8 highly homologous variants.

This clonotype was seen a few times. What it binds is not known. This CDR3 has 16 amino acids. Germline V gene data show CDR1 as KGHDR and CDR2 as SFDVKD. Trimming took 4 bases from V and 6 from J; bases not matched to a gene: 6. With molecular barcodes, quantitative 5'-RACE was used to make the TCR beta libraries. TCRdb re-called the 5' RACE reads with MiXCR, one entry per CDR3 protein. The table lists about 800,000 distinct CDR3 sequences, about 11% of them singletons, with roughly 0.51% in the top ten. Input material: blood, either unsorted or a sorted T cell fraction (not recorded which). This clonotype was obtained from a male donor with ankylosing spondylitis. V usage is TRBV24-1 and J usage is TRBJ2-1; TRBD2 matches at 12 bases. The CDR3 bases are TGTGCCACCAGTGACCCGACTAGCGGGGGTTTCAATGAGCAGTTCTTC. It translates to CATSDPTSGGFNEQFF.